This T cell receptor (beta chain) was sequenced during a study of early T cells in non-severe SARS-CoV-2 infection. Study summary: Bulk RNA isolated from unsorted whole blood underwent sequencing; chains were not paired.

Germline V gives CDR1 SGHTA, CDR2 FQGNSA. V was trimmed by 4 bases and J by 1 base, leaving 15 bases between them. The CDR3 sequence is 16 residues long. As part of library construction, unique molecular identifiers were attached to individual cDNA molecules. TCRdb recomputed calls from the 5' RACE reads with MiXCR, one row per CDR3 protein. The top ten hold about 5% of the sample, which has around 92,000 distinct CDR3 sequences, approximately 10% seen once. This clonotype came up many times. Its antigen is still unknown. Study-level results: Comparison of clonotypes with VDJdb favored anti-spike CD8 responses while missing private and CD4 specificities.

This clonotype was obtained from an adult who was a healthcare worker with PCR-confirmed SARS-CoV-2 infection or an uninfected control (not recorded which). The sample consisted of whole blood. The V call is TRBV7-2, the J call TRBJ2-3; D perhaps matches TRBD2 (6 bases). The DNA for the CDR3 is TGTGCCAGCAGCTACGGGGGAACGGCGGGCACAGATACGCAGTATTTT. Its translation: CASSYGGTAGTDTQYF.